These T cell receptor beta chains were read from a single sample in a study of blood T cell repertoires in COVID-19. The table came from immunoSEQ multiplex PCR; TCRdb's copy has only in-frame clones and leaves some out. The data contain around 420,000 clones, 88% of them singletons. The sample comprised PBMCs or T cells enriched from blood (not recorded which). These receptors all stem from a woman in her thirties or forties with acute COVID-19. The CDR3 runs from the conserved cysteine through the conserved F or W. The D gene is left open where the match is weak. The listing skips clone size in some rows; elsewhere it reads once, few, many or a size class.

clone size,V gene,D gene,J gene,CDR3 length,CDR3 DNA,CDR3 protein
.,TRBV6-2/TRBV6-3,TRBD2,TRBJ2-7,12,TGTGCCAGCAGTTACCAGGCGGGGGGGCAGTACTTC,CASSYQAGGQYF
.,TRBV3-1/TRBV3-2,.,TRBJ1-2,17,TGTGCCAGCAGCCAAGATCTATTAGGCGGGAGATTGCATGGCTACACCTTC,CASSQDLLGGRLHGYTF
.,TRBV18,TRBD2,TRBJ2-7,18,TGTGCCAGCTCACCACGACTAGCGGGAGAAACCAGCTCCTACGAGCAGTACTTC,CASSPRLAGETSSYEQYF
.,TRBV14,.,TRBJ2-7,16,TGTGCCAGCAGCCCCAGGGGTCCCTTATTTCTACGGGAGCAGTACTTC,CASSPRGPLFLREQYF
.,TRBV2,.,TRBJ2-5,13,TGTGCCAGACGCCGGGACAACCAAGAGACCCAGTACTTC,CARRRDNQETQYF
.,TRBV18,.,TRBJ1-3,15,TGTGCCAGCTCACCACCGGCAGGCTCTGGAAACACCATATATTTT,CASSPPAGSGNTIYF
.,TRBV7-8,TRBD2,TRBJ2-7,18,TGTGCCAGCAGCTCCACGCGGACTAGCGGGTTTAGCTCCTACGAGCAGTACTTC,CASSSTRTSGFSSYEQYF
.,TRBV5-1,TRBD1,TRBJ1-1,15,TGCGCCAGCAGCTTGGGTGGGACAGCGAACACTGAAGCTTTCTTT,CASSLGGTANTEAFF
.,TRBV9,TRBD2,TRBJ2-2,15,TGTGCCAGCAGCGTAGAGGAGCGGGGGAGCGGGGAGCTGTTTTTT,CASSVEERGSGELFF
.,TRBV7-2,.,TRBJ1-2,11,TGTGCCAGGGGAACCGGGGAGAGCTACACCTTC,CARGTGESYTF
once,TRBV9,.,TRBJ1-4,15,TGTGCCAGCAGCGTAGGCCCAGGGGAAGGTGAAAAACTGTTTTTT,CASSVGPGEGEKLFF
.,TRBV7-9,TRBD1,TRBJ2-7,14,TGTGCCAGCAGCCCCGGACAGGGGCAGTACGAGCAGTACTTC,CASSPGQGQYEQYF
few,TRBV2,TRBD1,TRBJ1-1,13,TGTGCCAGCAGTAGGGACAGGGGGACTGAAGCTTTCTTT,CASSRDRGTEAFF
once,TRBV7-9,TRBD1,TRBJ2-2,17,TGTGCCAGCAGCTTAGCTTCGGGACAGGGATCCACCGGGGAGCTGTTTTTT,CASSLASGQGSTGELFF
.,TRBV19,.,TRBJ1-5,17,TGTGCCAGTAAAATCAGTGGCGGGGGAGCCGGCAATCAGCCCCAGCATTTT,CASKISGGGAGNQPQHF
.,TRBV5-1,TRBD1,TRBJ1-5,14,TGCGCCAGCAGACCGACAGGGGGCAATCAGCCCCAGCATTTT,CASRPTGGNQPQHF
.,TRBV5-1,.,TRBJ1-2,14,TGCGCCAGCAGCCTGACAGGCCTTAACTATGGCTACACCTTC,CASSLTGLNYGYTF
.,TRBV25-1,TRBD1,TRBJ2-2,15,TGTGCCAGCAGTGTATACAGGGGGCTGGACGGGGAGCTGTTTTTT,CASSVYRGLDGELFF
.,TRBV11-2,TRBD2,TRBJ2-3,16,TGTGCCAGCAGCGAGGACCGCGGGGGGTCCACAGATACGCAGTATTTT,CASSEDRGGSTDTQYF
.,TRBV5-4,TRBD1,TRBJ2-7,15,TGTGCCAGCAGCCGTCCGGGACAGGGTTCCTACGAGCAGTACTTC,CASSRPGQGSYEQYF
once,TRBV12-3/TRBV12-4,.,TRBJ1-5,13,TGTGCCAGCAGTCGGGAGGTCAGGCAGCCCCAGCATTTT,CASSREVRQPQHF
once,TRBV30,TRBD1,TRBJ1-2,14,TGTGCCTGGGCTCGGACAGGGGTGGACTATGGCTACACCTTC,CAWARTGVDYGYTF
.,TRBV29-1,TRBD1,TRBJ1-2,13,TGCAGCGCTCGGGACAGGAGAAACTATGGCTACACCTTC,CSARDRRNYGYTF
.,TRBV29-1,.,TRBJ1-2,14,TGCAGCGTTGAAGAATCGGCAGCGAAGGAGGGCTACACCTTC,CSVEESAAKEGYTF
once,TRBV11-2,TRBD2,TRBJ2-1,15,TGTGCCAGCAGCTTAGGCGGGGGGAGCCCCCATGAGCAGTTCTTC,CASSLGGGSPHEQFF
.,TRBV5-4,TRBD1,TRBJ1-4,14,TGTGCCAGCAGCCCGACAGGGACTAATGAAAAACTGTTTTTT,CASSPTGTNEKLFF
.,TRBV3-1/TRBV3-2,.,TRBJ2-3,16,TGTGCCAGCAGCCTCGGCGCGGGACTGGTTAAGAATACGCAGTATTTT,CASSLGAGLVKNTQYF
.,TRBV27,TRBD1,TRBJ2-3,16,TGTGCCAGCAGTTTTGACCGACAGGGGGTTACAGATACGCAGTATTTT,CASSFDRQGVTDTQYF
few,TRBV6-1,.,TRBJ1-2,16,TGTGCCAGCAGTGCAGGGGTGGGGGCCCCAGTCGGTGGCTACACCTTC,CASSAGVGAPVGGYTF
.,TRBV19,TRBD1,TRBJ1-2,15,TGTGCCAGTGCCCCCCCGGGACAGGGTAACTATGGCTACACCTTC,CASAPPGQGNYGYTF
.,TRBV19,.,TRBJ1-2,13,TGTGCCAGTAGGGTTGGACAGAACTATGGCTACACCTTC,CASRVGQNYGYTF
.,TRBV5-5,TRBD1,TRBJ1-3,16,TGTGCCAGCAGCTTGCCTTACAGGGGGCCTGGAAACACCATATATTTT,CASSLPYRGPGNTIYF
.,TRBV2,TRBD2,TRBJ2-1,18,TGTGCCAGCAGTCTCCCGGGACTAGCGGGGGCCAGCCCTAATGAGCAGTTCTTC,CASSLPGLAGASPNEQFF
.,TRBV5-1,.,TRBJ1-6,13,TGCGCCAGCAGCTTTGACCAGGATTCACCCCTCCACTTT,CASSFDQDSPLHF
.,TRBV5-5,.,TRBJ2-3,13,TGTGCCAGCACCCAACGGAGCACAGATACGCAGTATTTT,CASTQRSTDTQYF
.,TRBV30,TRBD2,TRBJ2-2,16,TGTGCCTGGAGTCCGGGGACTAGCGCTGACACCGGGGAGCTGTTTTTT,CAWSPGTSADTGELFF
once,TRBV18,.,TRBJ1-1,14,TGTGCCAGCTCACTGGACAGTCCGAACACTGAAGCTTTCTTT,CASSLDSPNTEAFF
.,TRBV5-8,.,TRBJ1-4,13,TGTGCCAGCAGCCTTCTACCCAATGAAAAACTGTTTTTT,CASSLLPNEKLFF
.,TRBV5-1,TRBD1,TRBJ2-3,16,TGCGCCAGCAGCTTGGCTCCAGGACAGGGCACAGATACGCAGTATTTT,CASSLAPGQGTDTQYF
.,TRBV5-1,.,TRBJ1-1,14,TGCGCCAGCAGCTTAGGCCCCGGGTACACTGAAGCTTTCTTT,CASSLGPGYTEAFF
.,TRBV6-5,TRBD1,TRBJ2-5,15,TGTGCCAGCAGCCGACAGGGGGCGGACGAAGAGACCCAGTACTTC,CASSRQGADEETQYF
.,TRBV5-3,.,TRBJ2-1,14,TGTGCCAGAAGCCCGGGACTGGACCCCCGGGAGCAGTTCTTC,CARSPGLDPREQFF
few,TRBV29-1,.,TRBJ1-2,13,TGCAGCGTTGAAGGACAGGCCGACTATGGCTACACCTTC,CSVEGQADYGYTF
.,TRBV4-1,.,TRBJ1-2,17,TGCGCCAGCAGCCAAGCCCAACGGGGGGGGATTTACTATGGCTACACCTTC,CASSQAQRGGIYYGYTF
.,TRBV2,.,TRBJ2-2,12,TGTGCCAGCGGAAGGGGAACCGGGGAGCTGTTTTTT,CASGRGTGELFF
.,TRBV7-8,TRBD1,TRBJ2-7,17,TGTGCCAGCAGCCCTTGGACAGGCTTCGGTTTTGCAAGCGAGCAGTACTTC,CASSPWTGFGFASEQYF
.,TRBV25-1,.,TRBJ2-3,13,TGTGCCAGCAGGAGGGGGGGTACAGATACGCAGTATTTT,CASRRGGTDTQYF
few,TRBV27,.,TRBJ1-5,14,TGTGCCAGCAGTTCGATAGATAGCAATCAGCCCCAGCATTTT,CASSSIDSNQPQHF
few,TRBV30,.,TRBJ2-3,11,TGTGCCTGGAGTAGCCCAGATACGCAGTATTTT,CAWSSPDTQYF
.,TRBV15,.,TRBJ1-1,13,TGTGCCACCAGCAGAGTCCAGGGTACTGAAGCTTTCTTT,CATSRVQGTEAFF
.,TRBV5-8,TRBD1,TRBJ2-3,15,TGTGCCAGCAGCTTGTTGGGACAGGGGTCAGATACGCAGTATTTT,CASSLLGQGSDTQYF
.,TRBV9,.,TRBJ2-6,17,TGTGCCAGCACCCGGGACACTGACCTAGGTGGGGCCAACGTCCTGACTTTC,CASTRDTDLGGANVLTF
.,TRBV6-5,.,TRBJ2-7,15,TGTGCCAGCAGCCCCCGGGCGGGGAGCTCCTACGAGCAGTACTTC,CASSPRAGSSYEQYF